This T cell receptor beta chain comes out of a study of blood T cell repertoires in COVID-19. V shed 6 bases and J shed 5 bases, with 13 bases lying between them. From germline, CDR1 is WSHSY and CDR2 SAAADI. The CDR3 has 13 residues. How the authors handled the data: Nucleated cell number was recorded as an estimate derived from reference gene primer amplification. This table comes from immunoSEQ multiplex PCR, and its TCRdb copy is limited to in-frame clones, with some not included. That table furnishes V, J and clone size, whereas the DNA furnished D and trimming. The sample records about 53,000 clones, more than 80% being singletons.

The sequence was collected from a man older than 75 with acute or convalescent COVID-19. The V gene is TRBV10-2, the J gene TRBJ1-1, with D possibly matching TRBD1 (5 bases). The sequenced sample consisted of peripheral blood. DNA of the CDR3: TGCGCCAGCAGCCTGGCGGGGGAAACTGAAGCTTTCTTT. Amino acids: CASSLAGETEAFF.